A selection of T cell receptor beta chains follows, all from one sample in a study of control samples from healthy donors and cancer patients. Measured with immunoSEQ multiplex PCR; TCRdb has only the in-frame clones, and not every one. The sample contains 190,000 or so clones, approximately 92% of which appear only once. Source material: blood. These receptors were collected from a man younger than 35 in good health. Both conserved end residues are part of each CDR3. The D gene is left open where the match is weak. A row's size may be missing; if present it is once, few, many or a size class.

j_call v_call clone_size d_call cdr3_nt cdr3_aa
TRBJ1-5 TRBV6-6 NA TRBD1 TGTGCCAGCAGCCTCATACGTGGGGCGGGACAGAGTAGTAGCAATCAGCCCCAGCATTTT CASSLIRGAGQSSSNQPQHF
TRBJ2-1 TRBV6-5 NA TRBD2 TGTGCCAGCAGGAATGTAGCGGGGGCTTACAATGAGCAGTTCTTC CASRNVAGAYNEQFF
TRBJ1-1 TRBV19 NA NA TGTGCCAGTATTCCGACAGCTTCGAACACTGAAGCTTTCTTT CASIPTASNTEAFF
TRBJ2-3 TRBV9 NA NA TGTGCCAGCAGCGAACAGGAGCGTACGCAGTATTTT CASSEQERTQYF
TRBJ2-3 TRBV5-1 NA NA TGCGCCAGCAGCTTGACCCCCCCGGTGGGGGGAAGCACAGATACGCAGTATTTT CASSLTPPVGGSTDTQYF
TRBJ1-6 TRBV28 NA NA TGTGCCAGCAGTTTTGGGAGTCCTAATTCACCCCTCCACTTT CASSFGSPNSPLHF
TRBJ2-1 TRBV21-1 NA NA TGTGCCAGCAGCAAGGCACTCGGGACAGGGGGTAGCTCCTACAATGAGCAGTTCTTC CASSKALGTGGSSYNEQFF
TRBJ2-3 TRBV5-1 NA NA TGCGCCAGCAGCTTGAGGGGGGTCGCAGATACGCAGTATTTT CASSLRGVADTQYF
TRBJ1-2 TRBV28 few NA TGTGCCAGCAGTGTCCCTTCCAGGGGAGACTATGGCTACACCTTC CASSVPSRGDYGYTF
TRBJ2-1 TRBV7-9 NA TRBD1 TGTGCCAGCAGCTTAAAGGGGGCCAATGAGCAGTTCTTC CASSLKGANEQFF
TRBJ1-1 TRBV19 once NA TGTGCCAGTAGTATGTGGGGACCTGAAGCTTTCTTT CASSMWGPEAFF
TRBJ1-6 TRBV28 NA NA TGTGCCAGCAGTTTAAATGGAAGGAGGCAATCACCCCTCCACTTT CASSLNGRRQSPLHF
TRBJ2-3 TRBV15 NA TRBD2 TGTGCCACCAGCAGAGATACCGGGGGGGCCGCAGATACGCAGTATTTT CATSRDTGGAADTQYF
TRBJ2-7 TRBV5-1 NA NA TGCGCCAGCAGCTTGGGGTCCAGCTACGAGCAGTACTTC CASSLGSSYEQYF
TRBJ1-2 TRBV10-2 NA NA TGCGCCAGCAGTATAGACAGGTTAGGTGGCTACACCTTC CASSIDRLGGYTF
TRBJ1-5 TRBV19 NA NA TGTGCCAGTAGTCACAGGGTCCCCCAGCCCCAGCATTTT CASSHRVPQPQHF
TRBJ2-1 TRBV30 NA TRBD2 TGTGCCTGGGGGGAGGGAGTTTGGAATGAGCAGTTCTTC CAWGEGVWNEQFF
TRBJ1-5 TRBV18 NA NA TGTGCCAGCTCACCAGAGGGGTATGGCAATCAGCCCCAGCATTTT CASSPEGYGNQPQHF
TRBJ2-5 TRBV10-2 NA NA TGCGCCAGCTGGGGGGAATGGGGCCAAGAGACCCAGTACTTC CASWGEWGQETQYF
TRBJ2-1 TRBV7-2 once TRBD1 TGTGCCAGCAGAAGAGGTTTACAGGGGGCAGGGAATGAGCAGTTCTTC CASRRGLQGAGNEQFF
TRBJ1-2 TRBV2 NA TRBD1 TGTGCCAGCATTGGACAGGGAGATGGCTACACCTTC CASIGQGDGYTF
TRBJ2-3 TRBV10-3 NA TRBD2 TGTGCCATCACAGGGACTAGCGGGGCGGCGCAGTATTTT CAITGTSGAAQYF
TRBJ2-7 TRBV4-1 NA NA TGCGCCAGCAGCCAAGTCCCTCCACCTATAGCAGCTTACGAGCAGTACTTC CASSQVPPPIAAYEQYF
TRBJ2-1 TRBV19 NA NA TGTGCCAGTAGTCAAACCGCGCCAGGTGAGCAGTTCTTC CASSQTAPGEQFF
TRBJ1-6 TRBV6-4 NA NA TGTGCCAGCAGTGACTCCGGTAATTCACCCCTCCACTTT CASSDSGNSPLHF
TRBJ1-6 TRBV5-1 NA TRBD1 TGCGCCAGCAGCTTGGGGACAGGGTCCGGGTCACCCCTCCACTTT CASSLGTGSGSPLHF
TRBJ1-6 TRBV25-1 NA NA TGTGCCAGCAGTAAGCAGTATTCACCCCTCCACTTT CASSKQYSPLHF
TRBJ1-5 TRBV5-1 NA NA TGCGCCAGCAGCCGGGATGGGGCAGTCAATCAGCCCCAGCATTTT CASSRDGAVNQPQHF
TRBJ2-7 TRBV27 NA NA TGTGCCAGCAGTCGCGACTCCTACGAGCAGTACTTC CASSRDSYEQYF
TRBJ2-1 TRBV12-1 once NA TGTGCCAGCACTGCCAACAGGGGGCGGACTAGCGGGGGGTACCCCGGCTCCTACAATGAGCAGTTCTTC CASTANRGRTSGGYPGSYNEQFF
TRBJ1-1 TRBV28 NA NA TGTGCCAGCAGTTCTTGGACAGAGAACACTGAAGCTTTCTTT CASSSWTENTEAFF
TRBJ1-4 TRBV30 NA NA TGTGCCTGGAGTGTAAGGAGATTAACTAATGAAAAACTGTTTTTT CAWSVRRLTNEKLFF
TRBJ1-1 TRBV10-3 NA TRBD1 TGTGCCATCAGTAGTACACAGGGGACTGAAGCTTTCTTT CAISSTQGTEAFF
TRBJ1-5 TRBV5-6 NA NA TGTGCCAGCAGCCGGCTACAGATTAGCAATCAGCCCCAGCATTTT CASSRLQISNQPQHF
TRBJ1-3 TRBV5-1 NA TRBD1 TGCGCCAGCAGCCCCGAGACAGGGTCGTTCTCTGGAAACACCATATATTTT CASSPETGSFSGNTIYF
TRBJ1-5 TRBV7-9 NA TRBD1 TGTGCCAGCAGCACAACAGGGGGAAACAATCAGCCCCAGCATTTT CASSTTGGNNQPQHF
TRBJ2-1 TRBV7-9 NA NA TGTGCCAGCAGCTATGACGGAAGCTCCTACAATGAGCAGTTCTTC CASSYDGSSYNEQFF
TRBJ2-2 TRBV19 NA NA TGTGCCAGTACCAAGGGGTATCCGGTCACCGGGGAGCTGTTTTTT CASTKGYPVTGELFF
TRBJ2-1 TRBV7-3 NA NA TGTGCCAGCAGCGTGGACTCGAGCTCCTACAATGAGCAGTTCTTC CASSVDSSSYNEQFF
TRBJ1-5 TRBV7-3 NA TRBD1 TGTGCCAGCAGCTTAGGACAGGGGGCTGTGAGCAATCAGCCCCAGCATTTT CASSLGQGAVSNQPQHF
TRBJ2-3 TRBV19 NA TRBD1 TGTGCCAGTAGCTCCGCGACAGGGAAGTTAATAGATACGCAGTATTTT CASSSATGKLIDTQYF
TRBJ1-3 TRBV7-8 NA NA TGTGCCAGCAGCTTAAACACTGGAAACACCATATATTTT CASSLNTGNTIYF
TRBJ1-5 TRBV5-8 NA NA TGTGCCAGCAGCTTTATAAGTAGCAATCAGCCCCAGCATTTT CASSFISSNQPQHF
TRBJ2-3 TRBV24-1 NA TRBD2 TGTGCCACACAACCGCAGCGGGGCCTTGGAGATACGCAGTATTTT CATQPQRGLGDTQYF
TRBJ2-6 TRBV19 NA NA TGTGCCAGTAGTATAACTCCCAAAACCCCCATTGGGGCCAACGTCCTGACTTTC CASSITPKTPIGANVLTF
TRBJ1-5 TRBV27 NA NA TGTGCCAGCAGTTTAGGTTCGGGGTTTGGGAATCAGCCCCAGCATTTT CASSLGSGFGNQPQHF